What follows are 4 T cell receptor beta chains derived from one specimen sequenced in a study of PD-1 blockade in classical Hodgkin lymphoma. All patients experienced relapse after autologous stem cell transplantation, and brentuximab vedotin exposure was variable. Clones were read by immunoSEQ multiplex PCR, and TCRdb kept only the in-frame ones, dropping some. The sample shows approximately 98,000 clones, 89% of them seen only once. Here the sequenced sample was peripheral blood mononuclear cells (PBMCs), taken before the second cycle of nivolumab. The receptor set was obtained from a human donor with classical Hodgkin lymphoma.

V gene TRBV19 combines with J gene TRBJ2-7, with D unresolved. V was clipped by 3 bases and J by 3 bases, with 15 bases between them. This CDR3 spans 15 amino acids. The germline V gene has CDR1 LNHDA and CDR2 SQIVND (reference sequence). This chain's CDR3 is CASSIGGGENYEQYF. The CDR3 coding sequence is TGTGCCAGTAGTATTGGCGGCGGTGAGAACTACGAGCAGTACTTC.

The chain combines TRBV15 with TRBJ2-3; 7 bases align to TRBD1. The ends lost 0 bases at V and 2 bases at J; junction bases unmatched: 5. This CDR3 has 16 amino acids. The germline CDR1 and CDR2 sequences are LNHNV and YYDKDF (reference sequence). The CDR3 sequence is CATSRDPQGITDTQYF. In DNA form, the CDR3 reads TGTGCCACCAGCAGAGATCCACAGGGGATCACAGATACGCAGTATTTT.

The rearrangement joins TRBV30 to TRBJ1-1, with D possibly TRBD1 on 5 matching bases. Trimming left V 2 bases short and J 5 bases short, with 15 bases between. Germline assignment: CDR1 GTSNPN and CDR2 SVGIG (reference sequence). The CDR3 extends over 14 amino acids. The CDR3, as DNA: TGTGCCTGGAGTTTGGGGCCCCTGGGGACTGAAGCTTTCTTT. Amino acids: CAWSLGPLGTEAFF.

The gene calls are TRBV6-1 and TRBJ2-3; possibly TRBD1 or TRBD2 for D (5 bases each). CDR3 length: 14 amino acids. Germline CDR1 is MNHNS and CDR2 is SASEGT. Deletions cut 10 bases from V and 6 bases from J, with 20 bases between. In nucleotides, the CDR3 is TGTGCCACGCGACTGGGGGTTGCGGTGGATACGCAGTATTTT. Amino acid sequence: CATRLGVAVDTQYF.